Many counts were recorded for the clone carrying this T cell receptor (beta chain). Its antigen remains unidentified. By 5'RACE with 10-nucleotide random UMIs, the cDNA was made. One entry per CDR3 protein, called by TCRdb with MiXCR from the 5' RACE reads. The repertoire consists of some 48,000 distinct CDR3 sequences, with about 5.8% occurring once and the leading ten covering roughly 1.5%. This sample is part of a study of neurological immune-mediated disorders. Study summary: Relapsing-remitting disease was seen in 31 of the 34 multiple sclerosis patients, and secondary progressive disease was seen in 3. Findings and caveats of the study: The study phylogenetically grouped the repertoires of 18 of 34 multiple sclerosis patients into one related-CDR3 cluster, a possible signature.

This CDR3 has 14 residues. Trimming removed 2 bases from V and 1 base from J, with 6 bases in between. Each sorted-subset library came from 1 million CD4+ or CD8+ T cells. Sequences were obtained from CD4+ T cells from blood. The chain employs TRBV12-3 or TRBV12-4 and TRBJ2-1; a possible D gene is TRBD2 (6 bases). The sequence came from a woman younger than 30 with multiple sclerosis. CDR3 amino acids: CASSLSGSYNEQFF. CDR3 nucleotides: TGTGCCAGCAGTTTAAGCGGGTCCTACAATGAGCAGTTCTTC.